This TCR beta chain was recovered during a study of T cells after yellow fever vaccination (dated by TCRdb to the late 2010s). With regard to the full study: The SMART-Seq v4 Ultra Low Input RNA kit was used to prepare libraries from fractions with low cell numbers. Bulk PBMC replicates and cell subsets were isolated from blood drawn at multiple timepoints before and after both primary and secondary immunization. To track T-cell clones before and after primary and booster YFV17D yellow fever vaccination, bulk TCR alpha and beta repertoires were sequenced longitudinally. Two healthy male donors made up the cohort, one aged 18 to 29 years and the other aged 30 to 40 years.

TCR cDNA was made using 5'RACE template switching, a step that added a universal primer site and unique molecular identifiers. Priming of cDNA synthesis was performed from both the TCR alpha and TCR beta constant segments. Two PCR steps were used to amplify libraries, with sample barcodes and sequencing adapters being added in the second step. Sequencing of libraries was performed on Illumina HiSeq 2500 (2x100 bp) or NovaSeq (2x150 bp). Per the original workflow: Reads were demultiplexed and collapsed into UMI consensus sequences with MIGEC, and V(D)J alignment was performed with MiXCR. Vaccine-responding clonotypes were identified with edgeR using replicate PBMC samples, with FDR below 0.01 and a log2 fold change above 5 up to day 15 being required. Each bulk clonotype received a CD4 or CD8 identity based on whether the sequenced CD4 or CD8 repertoire contained that clonotype at higher abundance. TCRdb reprocessing: public reads trimmed at Q25 with fastp, clones called with MiXCR, in-frame beta chains kept. Each CDR3 protein appears once, grouped with its most common genes and DNA. The V and J calls were not made by the authors but by TCRdb's processing. The sample table records a few hundred thousand distinct CDR3 sequences; 6.2% of these occur just once. About 15% of the sample goes to the ten largest clones.

CDR1 and CDR2 are read off the germline V gene as SGHDT and YYEEEE. Taken from cysteine to phenylalanine, the CDR3 has 15 residues. The read is trimmed to its CDR3 DNA, 45 bases read in frame from base 1. Compared with germline, V lacks 3 bases and J lacks 1 base; bases without a gene match: 5. This clonotype appeared many times. This receptor's antigen is unknown. Per-nucleotide qualities are absent, and no much larger clonotype sits a single base away. What the study reported, not specific to this receptor: Only a couple of donors were included in the study, so the extent to which the findings can be generalized is limited. Compared with the primary T-cell response, the secondary T-cell response was faster but weaker, reaching its peak on day 5 rather than on day 15. Most clones expanded after primary vaccination were re-detected after the booster (about 96% of CD4 and around 88% of CD8), suggesting broad memory maintenance. A small share of clonotypes occurred in both CD4 and CD8 compartments, likely arising from convergent recombination. Because abundant contaminating clonotypes from the bulk population could be contained in FACS-sorted repertoires, computational filtering was required.

Read against the paper, the sample's treatment or condition label means: live attenuated yellow fever vaccine strain. Two biological replicates of bulk PBMCs were collected at each blood-draw timepoint. PBMCs were isolated from peripheral blood using a standard Ficoll-Paque protocol. RNA was extracted with TriZol from bulk PBMCs, CD4 and CD8 fractions, and dextramer-positive and dextramer-negative fractions. The sequenced sample was PBMCs, obtained 5 days after the yellow fever booster vaccination. This clonotype was obtained from a man aged 30 to 39 who received the YFV17D yellow fever vaccine. The rearranged chain carries TRBV5-6 and TRBJ2-7; 9 bases in between match TRBD2. The DNA sequence is as follows: TGTGCCAGCAGCTCCCCGGGACTAGCTTCCTACGAGCAGTACTTC. Its protein product is CASSSPGLASYEQYF.